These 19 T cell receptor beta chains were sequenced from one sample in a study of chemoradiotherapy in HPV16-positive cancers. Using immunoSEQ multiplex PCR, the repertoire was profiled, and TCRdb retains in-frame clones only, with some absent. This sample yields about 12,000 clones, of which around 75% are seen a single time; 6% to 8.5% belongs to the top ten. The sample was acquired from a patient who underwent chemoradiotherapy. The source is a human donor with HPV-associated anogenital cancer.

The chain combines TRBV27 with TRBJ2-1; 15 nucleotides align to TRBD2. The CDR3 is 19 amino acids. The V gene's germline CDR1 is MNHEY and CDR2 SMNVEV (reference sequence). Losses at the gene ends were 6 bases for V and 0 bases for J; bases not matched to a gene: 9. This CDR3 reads CASRPGLAGGPSSYNEQFF. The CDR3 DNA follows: TGTGCCAGCAGACCTGGACTAGCGGGAGGGCCGAGCTCCTACAATGAGCAGTTCTTC.

CDR3 in amino acids: CASSGQGTDTQYF. The CDR3 coding sequence is TGTGCCAGCAGTGGACAGGGTACAGATACGCAGTATTTT. The chain carries TRBV6-6 and TRBJ2-3; TRBD1 agrees at 8 bases. The V gene's germline CDR1 is MNHNY and CDR2 SVGAGI (reference sequence). The junction had 1 base not matched to a gene; V was cut back by 5 bases and J by 3 bases. CDR3 size: 13 residues.

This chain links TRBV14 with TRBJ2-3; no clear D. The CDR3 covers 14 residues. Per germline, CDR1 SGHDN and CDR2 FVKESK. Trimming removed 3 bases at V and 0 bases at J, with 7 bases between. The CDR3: CASSQKFSTDTQYF. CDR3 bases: TGTGCCAGCAGCCAGAAGTTCAGCACAGATACGCAGTATTTT.

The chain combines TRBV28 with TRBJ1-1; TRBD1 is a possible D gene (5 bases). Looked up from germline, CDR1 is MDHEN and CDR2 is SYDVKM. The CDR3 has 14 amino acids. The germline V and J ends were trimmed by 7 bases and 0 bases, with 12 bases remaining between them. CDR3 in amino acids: CASTPGPLNTEAFF. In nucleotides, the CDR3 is TGTGCCAGCACACCGGGACCGTTGAACACTGAAGCTTTCTTT.

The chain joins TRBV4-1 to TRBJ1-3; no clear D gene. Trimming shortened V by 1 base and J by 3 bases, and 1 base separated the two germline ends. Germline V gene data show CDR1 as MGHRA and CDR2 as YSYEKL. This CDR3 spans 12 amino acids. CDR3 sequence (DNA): TGCGCCAGCAGCCAAGTTGGAAACACCATATATTTT. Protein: CASSQVGNTIYF.

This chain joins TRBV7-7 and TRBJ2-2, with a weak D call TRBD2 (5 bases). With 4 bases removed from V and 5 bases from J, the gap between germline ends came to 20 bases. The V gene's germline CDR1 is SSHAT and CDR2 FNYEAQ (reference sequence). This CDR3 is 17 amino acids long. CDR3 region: CASSSTIGLAETGELFF. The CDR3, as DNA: TGTGCCAGCAGCTCCACAATCGGGCTAGCAGAAACCGGGGAGCTGTTTTTT.

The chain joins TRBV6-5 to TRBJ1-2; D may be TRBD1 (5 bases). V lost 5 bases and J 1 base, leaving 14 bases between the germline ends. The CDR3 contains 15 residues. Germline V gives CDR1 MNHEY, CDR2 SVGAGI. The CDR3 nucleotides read TGTGCCAGCAGTCCAGACAGCTACGATAACTATGGCTACACCTTC. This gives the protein CASSPDSYDNYGYTF.

CDR3 DNA: TGTGCCAGCAGTTTAGGAGACGGCGACAATCAGCCCCAGCATTTT. Translation gives CASSLGDGDNQPQHF. The V gene is TRBV28, the J gene TRBJ1-5; no definite D call. CDR3 length: 15 residues. The V and J ends lost 2 bases and 3 bases respectively, with 11 bases between them. Germline lookup yields CDR1 MDHEN and CDR2 SYDVKM.

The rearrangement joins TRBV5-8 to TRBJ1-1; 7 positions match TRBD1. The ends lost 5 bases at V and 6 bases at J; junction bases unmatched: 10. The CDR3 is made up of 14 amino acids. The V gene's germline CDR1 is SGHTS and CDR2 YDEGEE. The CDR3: CASSNRGVNAEAFF. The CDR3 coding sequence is TGTGCCAGCAGTAACAGGGGAGTTAACGCTGAAGCTTTCTTT.

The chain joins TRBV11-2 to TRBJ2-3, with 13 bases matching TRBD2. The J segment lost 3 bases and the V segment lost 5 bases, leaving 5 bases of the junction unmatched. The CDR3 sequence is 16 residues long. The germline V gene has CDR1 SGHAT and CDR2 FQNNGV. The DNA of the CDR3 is TGTGCCAGCAGCACCCGACTAGCGGGAGGTACAGATACGCAGTATTTT. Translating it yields CASSTRLAGGTDTQYF.

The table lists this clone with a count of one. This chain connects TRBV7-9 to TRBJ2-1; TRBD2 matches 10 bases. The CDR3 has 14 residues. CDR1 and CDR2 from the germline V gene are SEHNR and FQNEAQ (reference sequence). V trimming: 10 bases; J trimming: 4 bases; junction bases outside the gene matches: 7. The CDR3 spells CATVRAGGYNEQFF. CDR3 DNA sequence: TGTGCCACCGTGCGAGCGGGAGGGTACAATGAGCAGTTCTTC.

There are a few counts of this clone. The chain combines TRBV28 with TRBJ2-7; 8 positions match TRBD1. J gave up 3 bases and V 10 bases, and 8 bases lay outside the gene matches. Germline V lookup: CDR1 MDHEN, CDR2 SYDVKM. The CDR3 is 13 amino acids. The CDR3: CANSGTGDYEQYF. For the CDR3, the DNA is TGTGCCAACTCCGGGACAGGCGACTACGAGCAGTACTTC. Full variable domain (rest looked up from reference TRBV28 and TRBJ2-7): DVKVTQSSRYLVKRTGEKVFLECVQDMDHENMFWYRQDPGLGLRLIYFSYDVKMKEKGDIPEGYSVSREKKERFSLILESASTNQTSMYLCANSGTGDYEQYFGPGTRLTVT.

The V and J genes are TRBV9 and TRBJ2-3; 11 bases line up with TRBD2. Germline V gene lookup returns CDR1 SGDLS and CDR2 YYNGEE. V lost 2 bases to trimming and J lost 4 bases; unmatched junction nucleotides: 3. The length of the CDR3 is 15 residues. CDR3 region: CASSVIAGGADTQYF. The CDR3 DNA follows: TGTGCCAGCAGCGTTATAGCGGGAGGGGCAGATACGCAGTATTTT.

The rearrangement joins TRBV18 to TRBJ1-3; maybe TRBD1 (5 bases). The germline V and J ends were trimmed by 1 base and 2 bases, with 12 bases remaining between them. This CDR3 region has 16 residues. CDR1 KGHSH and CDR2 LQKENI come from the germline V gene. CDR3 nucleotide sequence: TGTGCCAGCTCACCACAGGGGAGGGTGCCTGGAAACACCATATATTTT. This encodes CASSPQGRVPGNTIYF.

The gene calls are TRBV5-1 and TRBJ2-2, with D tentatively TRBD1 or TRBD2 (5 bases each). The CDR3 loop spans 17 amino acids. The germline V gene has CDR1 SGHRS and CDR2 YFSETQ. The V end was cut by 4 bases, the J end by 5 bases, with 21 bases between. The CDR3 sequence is CASSLVGTPGRTGELFF. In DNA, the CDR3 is TGCGCCAGCAGCCTGGTAGGGACCCCCGGTCGTACCGGGGAGCTGTTTTTT.

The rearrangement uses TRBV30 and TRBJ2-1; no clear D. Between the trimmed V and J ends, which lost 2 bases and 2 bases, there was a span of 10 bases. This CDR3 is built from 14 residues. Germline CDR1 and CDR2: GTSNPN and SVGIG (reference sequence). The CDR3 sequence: CAWSQNRAYNEQFF. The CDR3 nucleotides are TGTGCCTGGAGTCAGAACCGGGCCTACAATGAGCAGTTCTTC.

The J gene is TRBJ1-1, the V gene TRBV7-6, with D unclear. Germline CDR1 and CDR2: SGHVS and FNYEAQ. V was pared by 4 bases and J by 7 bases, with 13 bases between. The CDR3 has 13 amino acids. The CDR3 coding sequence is TGTGCCAGCAGCTCATGGGCCGGAATTGAAGCTTTCTTT. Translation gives CASSSWAGIEAFF.

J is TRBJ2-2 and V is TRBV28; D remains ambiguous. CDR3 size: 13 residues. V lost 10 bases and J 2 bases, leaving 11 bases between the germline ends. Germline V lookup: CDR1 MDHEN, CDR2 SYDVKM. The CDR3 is CATEHRNTGELFF. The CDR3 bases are TGTGCCACCGAGCATCGAAACACCGGGGAGCTGTTTTTT.

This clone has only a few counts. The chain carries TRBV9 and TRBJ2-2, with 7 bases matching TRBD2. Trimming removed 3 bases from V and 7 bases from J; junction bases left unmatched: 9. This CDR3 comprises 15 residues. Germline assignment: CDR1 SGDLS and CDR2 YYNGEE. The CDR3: CASSASGGRNGELFF. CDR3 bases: TGTGCCAGCAGCGCATCGGGAGGCCGTAACGGGGAGCTGTTTTTT.